This T cell receptor (beta chain) was observed in a study of blood T cell repertoires in COVID-19. Study context: The study drew acute and convalescent COVID-19 samples from the United States, Italy and Spain. The cDNA or gDNA used as material had been derived from T cells, B-cell-depleted T cells, or PBMCs.

The V end lost 3 bases, the J end lost 7 bases, and 7 bases lay between the germline ends. CDR3 length: 11 residues. In germline, CDR1 is SGHDT, CDR2 YYEEEE. Original data processing: Reference gene primer amplification in the assay estimated nucleated cell counts. Measured with immunoSEQ multiplex PCR; TCRdb has only the in-frame clones, and not every one. V and J calls plus clone size are reproduced from that table; the DNA served to infer D and trimming. This table has roughly 110,000 clones, 65% to 85% appearing once. This clone was seen just once. The specimen was peripheral blood. This chain joins TRBV5-6 and TRBJ1-1, with D uncertain. The sequence was collected from a woman in her seventies with acute or convalescent COVID-19. CDR3 nucleotide sequence: TGTGCCAGCAGCTCATGGAGTGAAGCTTTCTTT. This sequence encodes CASSSWSEAFF.